The 26 T cell receptor beta chains given below trace back to one sample, sequenced in a study of T cell responses to AZD1222 COVID-19 vaccine. The data were produced by immunoSEQ multiplex PCR, yet TCRdb's version contains in-frame clones alone and is incomplete. The sample records 150,000 to 200,000 clones, roughly 94% being singletons. The source was peripheral blood, collected 28 days after the second AZD1222 dose. These receptors were collected from an adult who received the AZD1222 COVID-19 vaccine.

V gene TRBV7-8 combines with J gene TRBJ2-7; D gene unclear. The V and J ends lost 4 bases and 0 bases respectively, with 4 bases between them. Germline V gene lookup returns CDR1 SGHVS and CDR2 FQNEAQ. The CDR3 is 12 residues long. CDR3 DNA: TGTGCCAGCAGCTGGGGCTCCTACGAGCAGTACTTC. Its translation is CASSWGSYEQYF.

The V gene is TRBV14, the J gene TRBJ2-2; 8 bases map to TRBD1. The CDR3 extends over 19 amino acids. The V gene end was trimmed by 1 base and the J gene end by 6 bases; junction bases not matched to a gene: 16. Germline V CDR1 and CDR2: SGHDN, FVKESK. The CDR3 region is CASSQGPVPGQGRAGELFF. In nucleotides, the CDR3 is TGTGCCAGCAGCCAAGGTCCCGTTCCCGGACAGGGTAGGGCCGGGGAGCTGTTTTTT.

J is TRBJ1-3 and V is TRBV11-1; D is uncertain. Germline CDR1 is SGHAT and CDR2 is FQDESV (reference sequence). The length of the CDR3 is 14 residues. V was pared by 3 bases and J by 4 bases, with 10 bases between. The CDR3 reads CASSFFSGGNTIYF. In DNA, the CDR3 is TGTGCCAGCAGCTTTTTCTCCGGGGGAAACACCATATATTTT. The variable domain in full, with the rest retrieved from reference TRBV11-1 and TRBJ1-3, is EAEVAQSPRYKITEKSQAVAFWCDPISGHATLYWYRQILGQGPELLVQFQDESVVDDSQLPKDRFSAERLKGVDSTLKIQPAELGDSAMYLCASSFFSGGNTIYFGEGSWLTVV.

The chain links TRBV28 to TRBJ1-1, with D unclear. The V gene lost 4 bases and the J gene lost 5 bases, with 11 bases spanning the gap. Germline values: CDR1 MDHEN, CDR2 SYDVKM. CDR3 length equals 13 residues. The CDR3 spells CASSSLQATEAFF. DNA of the CDR3: TGTGCCAGCAGTTCCCTCCAGGCTACTGAAGCTTTCTTT.

V and J are TRBV3-1 (or the pseudogene TRBV3-2) and TRBJ1-3, with no clear D. The CDR3 is 12 residues long. CDR1 and CDR2 (germline): LGHDT, YNNKEL (reference sequence). V was clipped by 6 bases and J by 7 bases, with 10 bases between them. CDR3 sequence (DNA): TGTGCCAGCAGTCTCTCCCCGAACACCATATATTTT. This translates into CASSLSPNTIYF.

CDR3: CSVARDTKSYEQYF. In DNA form, the CDR3 reads TGCAGCGTTGCGAGGGACACGAAATCCTACGAGCAGTACTTC. This chain uses TRBV29-1 with TRBJ2-7, with a tentative D call TRBD1 (6 bases). The V end lost 4 bases, the J end lost 1 base, and 14 bases lay between the germline ends. The CDR3 length is 14 residues. Per the germline V gene, CDR1 is SQVTM and CDR2 is ANQGSEA.

The V and J genes are TRBV7-9 and TRBJ1-2; no clear D. Trimming pared 2 bases from V and 2 bases from J, leaving 6 bases between. Germline loops: CDR1 SEHNR, CDR2 FQNEAQ (reference sequence). The CDR3 runs 13 residues. The CDR3: CASSLRRNYGYTF. CDR3 nucleotide sequence: TGTGCCAGCAGCTTAAGGCGAAACTATGGCTACACCTTC.

The chain joins TRBV7-7 to TRBJ1-1; a possible D gene is TRBD1 (5 bases). Trimming stripped 0 bases from V and 0 bases from J, with 8 bases between. CDR3 length: 15 residues. CDR1 and CDR2 (germline): SSHAT, FNYEAQ (reference sequence). In DNA, the CDR3 is TGTGCCAGCAGCTTAGCCCAGGGCATGAACACTGAAGCTTTCTTT. Translation: CASSLAQGMNTEAFF.

The chain joins TRBV10-3 to TRBJ2-5; 8 bases map to TRBD2. The CDR3 is 13 amino acids. Germline V gene sequence: CDR1 ENHRY, CDR2 SYGVKD. J was trimmed by 4 bases and V by 10 bases; bases with no gene match: 8. CDR3 residues: CATGSGGGETQYF. CDR3 nucleotide sequence: TGTGCCACCGGGAGCGGGGGTGGAGAGACCCAGTACTTC.

The chain joins TRBV20-1 to TRBJ2-7; no definite D call. With 3 bases removed from V and 3 bases from J, the gap between germline ends came to 6 bases. The V gene's germline CDR1 is DFQATT and CDR2 SNEGSKA (reference sequence). This CDR3 spans 11 amino acids. The CDR3 spells CSASKGYEQYF. CDR3 nucleotide sequence: TGCAGTGCTAGTAAGGGCTACGAGCAGTACTTC.

Written as DNA, the CDR3 is TGCGCCAGCAGCTGGCTTTATGGGGAGACCCAGTACTTC. Translating it yields CASSWLYGETQYF. The chain has TRBV5-1 and TRBJ2-5; no clear D gene. Germline assignment: CDR1 SGHRS and CDR2 YFSETQ. This CDR3 has 13 amino acids. The V end was cut by 3 bases, the J end by 5 bases, with 11 bases between. Complete variable domain (other parts from reference TRBV5-1 and TRBJ2-5): KAGVTQTPRYLIKTRGQQVTLSCSPISGHRSVSWYQQTPGQGLQFLFEYFSETQRNKGNFPGRFSGRQFSNSRSEMNVSTLELGDSALYLCASSWLYGETQYFGPGTRLLVL.

In its sample, this clone was seen once. This rearrangement joins TRBV20-1 to TRBJ1-1, with 7 positions matching TRBD1. V shed 1 base and J 11 bases; nucleotides not matched to a gene: 4. The CDR3 length is 11 residues. Germline CDR1 DFQATT, CDR2 SNEGSKA (reference sequence). The CDR3 here is CSARADRRAFF. DNA of the CDR3: TGCAGTGCTAGAGCGGACAGGAGGGCTTTCTTT.

The chain employs TRBV19 and TRBJ1-2; D is unclear. The ends were cut back, 1 base at V and 8 bases at J, with 8 bases in the middle. CDR3 length equals 12 residues. Germline CDR1 and CDR2: LNHDA and SQIVND (reference sequence). The CDR3 bases are TGTGCCAGTAGTATAGGGGTTGGGGGCTACACCTTC. This encodes CASSIGVGGYTF.

J is TRBJ1-6 and V is TRBV7-2; the D is unclear. The ends were cut back, 7 bases at V and 7 bases at J, with 11 bases in the middle. Per germline, CDR1 SGHTA and CDR2 FQGNSA. CDR3 length: 13 amino acids. CDR3 DNA sequence: TGTGCCAGCACGAGGGAGTGGAATTCACCCCTCCACTTT. Protein product: CASTREWNSPLHF.

This sequence joins TRBV3-1 (or the pseudogene TRBV3-2) and TRBJ1-1, with 8 bases matching TRBD1. This CDR3 is 15 amino acids long. CDR1 is LGHDT, CDR2 YNNKEL, per germline (reference sequence). V trimming: 2 bases; J trimming: 3 bases; junction bases outside the gene matches: 5. The CDR3 here is CASSQLPTGDTEAFF. The DNA of the CDR3 is TGTGCCAGCAGCCAACTTCCGACAGGGGACACTGAAGCTTTCTTT.

This clone has a handful of counts. V gene TRBV15 combines with J gene TRBJ2-3; D unclear. Germline loops: CDR1 LNHNV, CDR2 YYDKDF (reference sequence). The CDR3 spans 14 residues. The V and J ends lost 1 base and 4 bases respectively, with 9 bases between them. The CDR3 sequence: CATSRVFEADTQYF. Here the CDR3 DNA reads TGTGCCACCAGCAGAGTCTTCGAGGCAGATACGCAGTATTTT.

The chain is built from TRBV4-2 and TRBJ1-5, with D uncertain. Trimming took off 1 base at V and 1 base at J, with 11 bases between the two ends. The CDR3 spans 16 residues. CDR1 is LGHNA, CDR2 YNFKEQ, per germline. CDR3 bases: TGTGCCAGCAGCCAAGGTGTAGCGGACAGCAATCAGCCCCAGCATTTT. Translated, it gives CASSQGVADSNQPQHF.

J is TRBJ1-6 and V is TRBV5-1, with D uncertain. Germline lookup yields CDR1 SGHRS and CDR2 YFSETQ. V dropped 0 bases and J dropped 6 bases, with 13 bases sitting between them. This CDR3 has 16 amino acids. In DNA form, the CDR3 reads TGCGCCAGCAGCTTGGCGTCAGGCGGCAGTAATTCACCCCTCCACTTT. Translated, it gives CASSLASGGSNSPLHF.

The chain joins TRBV27 to TRBJ2-7; 10 bases map to TRBD1. Trimming cost V 6 bases and J 2 bases; bases outside gene matches: 13. This CDR3 is 17 amino acids long. Germline CDR1 and CDR2: MNHEY and SMNVEV (reference sequence). The CDR3 loop reads CASSTRPPDRGPYEQYF. CDR3 in DNA: TGTGCCAGCAGCACCAGGCCCCCCGACAGGGGGCCCTACGAGCAGTACTTC.

This rearrangement joins TRBV27 to TRBJ1-1, with TRBD1 identical over 7 bases. Germline CDR1 MNHEY, CDR2 SMNVEV (reference sequence). With V trimmed by 6 bases and J by 2 bases, 3 bases remained unmatched. This CDR3 is built from 13 residues. The CDR3 protein is CASRIGGNTEAFF. DNA of the CDR3: TGTGCCAGCAGAATAGGGGGCAACACTGAAGCTTTCTTT.

The CDR3 coding sequence is TGTGCCAGCAGCCCCAGGCTAGCGGCCCAAGAGACCCAGTACTTC. Translation: CASSPRLAAQETQYF. This sequence joins TRBV9 and TRBJ2-5; 7 bases line up with TRBD2. The V gene's germline CDR1 is SGDLS and CDR2 YYNGEE. CDR3 length equals 15 residues. V shed 4 bases, J shed 1 base, and the junction held 7 bases outside the gene matches.

In this sample, this clone turned up once. The chain has TRBV20-1 and TRBJ1-1; D gene ambiguous. CDR3 length equals 12 residues. With 3 bases removed from V and 4 bases from J, the gap between germline ends came to 9 bases. Germline loops: CDR1 DFQATT, CDR2 SNEGSKA (reference sequence). The CDR3 region is CSASRLGTEAFF. In nucleotides, the CDR3 is TGCAGTGCTAGTAGGTTGGGCACTGAAGCTTTCTTT.

Only one count was recorded for this clone. The V gene is TRBV9, the J gene TRBJ2-1; 14 positions agree with TRBD2. Germline V CDR1 and CDR2: SGDLS, YYNGEE. Trimming at V came to 3 bases and at J to 7 bases, leaving 3 bases not matched to a gene. This CDR3 contains 15 residues. The CDR3 region has the DNA TGTGCCAGCAGCGCTGGGACTAGCGGGGGAAATGAGCAGTTCTTC. Translating it yields CASSAGTSGGNEQFF. The full variable domain, in which reference TRBV9 and TRBJ2-1 provide the parts outside the CDR3, is DSGVTQTPKHLITATGQRVTLRCSPRSGDLSVYWYQQSLDQGLQFLIQYYNGEERAKGNILERFSAQQFPDLHSELNLSSLELGDSALYFCASSAGTSGGNEQFFGPGTRLTVL.

The J gene is TRBJ1-4, the V gene TRBV5-4; TRBD1 is a possible D gene (6 bases). The CDR3 runs 16 residues. CDR1 and CDR2 (germline): SGHNT, YYREEE (reference sequence). The ends were cut back, 0 bases at V and 6 bases at J, with 15 bases in the middle. The CDR3 nucleotides are TGTGCCAGCAGCTTGGACCCCACAGGGTCGGATGAAAAACTGTTTTTT. Protein product: CASSLDPTGSDEKLFF.

This clone was observed a single time. The chain's CDR3 is CAWSVEGVYGYTF. The CDR3 nucleotides read TGTGCCTGGAGTGTAGAAGGGGTCTATGGCTACACCTTC. This chain connects TRBV30 to TRBJ1-2, with D perhaps TRBD1 (5 bases). Germline loops: CDR1 GTSNPN, CDR2 SVGIG (reference sequence). This CDR3 is built from 13 residues. The V and J ends lost 0 bases and 4 bases respectively, with 9 bases between them.

CDR3 loop: CASSEVAQGTGANVLTF. DNA of the CDR3: TGTGCCAGCAGTGAAGTGGCCCAGGGAACTGGGGCCAACGTCCTGACTTTC. V gene TRBV6-1 combines with J gene TRBJ2-6; TRBD1 is a possible D gene (5 bases). CDR1 and CDR2 from the germline V gene are MNHNS and SASEGT. The CDR3 length is 17 residues. Trimming took 1 base from V and 2 from J, leaving 12 bases between them.